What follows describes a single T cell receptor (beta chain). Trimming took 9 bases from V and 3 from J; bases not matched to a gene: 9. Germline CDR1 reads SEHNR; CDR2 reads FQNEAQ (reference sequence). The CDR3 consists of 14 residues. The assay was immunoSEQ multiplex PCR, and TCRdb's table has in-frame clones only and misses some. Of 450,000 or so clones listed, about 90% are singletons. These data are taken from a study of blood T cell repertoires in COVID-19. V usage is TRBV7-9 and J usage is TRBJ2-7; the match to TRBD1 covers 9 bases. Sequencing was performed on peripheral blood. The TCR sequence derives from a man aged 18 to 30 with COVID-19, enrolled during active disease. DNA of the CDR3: TGTGCCAGTGCGCCGGGACAGGGCTTCTACGAGCAGTACTTC. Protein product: CASAPGQGFYEQYF.